Listed here are 31 T cell receptor beta chains from one sample, sequenced in a study of shared clonotypes between healthy human individuals. Produced via immunoSEQ multiplex PCR; TCRdb's table is partial and in-frame only. The sample lists roughly 2,500,000 clones, approximately 94% occurring once. The sequencing sample was made of naive CD4+ T cells from PBMCs. Subset here: CD45RA+ positively selected. Receptors were obtained from a man between 18 and 29 years old in good health. Some clones in this sample may be carry-over from other donors' samples.

The chain carries TRBV4-2 and TRBJ2-7; no clear D gene. V lost 3 bases to trimming and J lost 5 bases, with 8 bases between them. The CDR3 contains 12 residues. Per germline, CDR1 LGHNA and CDR2 YNFKEQ. CDR3 region: CASSHPTDEQYF. CDR3 nucleotides: TGTGCCAGCAGCCACCCCACAGACGAGCAGTACTTC.

The chain has TRBV4-1 and TRBJ2-3; possible D gene TRBD2, 6 bases. CDR1 and CDR2 from the germline V gene are MGHRA and YSYEKL. Trimming removed 4 bases from V and 5 bases from J, with 16 bases in between. This CDR3 has 15 amino acids. Here the CDR3 reads CASSPYPRELDTQYF. CDR3 DNA: TGCGCCAGCAGCCCATATCCTCGGGAGCTAGATACGCAGTATTTT.

The chain carries TRBV28 and TRBJ2-1, with TRBD2 as a possible D gene (6 bases). CDR3 length: 15 residues. The V gene lost 2 bases and the J gene lost 2 bases, with 10 bases spanning the gap. Germline values: CDR1 MDHEN, CDR2 SYDVKM. The CDR3 DNA reads as TGTGCCAGCAGTTTACGGGGGAGCGCCTACAATGAGCAGTTCTTC. Protein sequence: CASSLRGSAYNEQFF. The full variable domain, in which reference TRBV28 and TRBJ2-1 provide the parts outside the CDR3, is DVKVTQSSRYLVKRTGEKVFLECVQDMDHENMFWYRQDPGLGLRLIYFSYDVKMKEKGDIPEGYSVSREKKERFSLILESASTNQTSMYLCASSLRGSAYNEQFFGPGTRLTVL.

In its sample, this clone was seen a few times. The V gene is TRBV30, the J gene TRBJ1-2; 8 bases are shared with TRBD1. This CDR3 is 14 amino acids long. CDR1 GTSNPN and CDR2 SVGIG come from the germline V gene (reference sequence). V lost 3 bases to trimming and J lost 7 bases; unmatched junction nucleotides: 10. For the CDR3, the DNA is TGTGCCTGGAGCGAAAACAGGGGGTTGGTTGGCTACACCTTC. Translation gives CAWSENRGLVGYTF.

Concerning this clone: Other nucleotide sequences in the sample specify the same CDR3. The J gene is TRBJ2-3, the V gene TRBV5-1; D unresolved. The CDR3 has 13 amino acids. In germline, CDR1 is SGHRS, CDR2 YFSETQ. The V end lost 2 bases, the J end lost 1 base, and 5 bases lay between the germline ends. For the CDR3, the DNA is TGCGCCAGCAGCTTACTTGGCACAGATACGCAGTATTTT. It translates to CASSLLGTDTQYF.

This chain joins TRBV30 and TRBJ2-5; 11 bases line up with TRBD1. Matching the DNA end better, TRBJ2-7 makes the J call doubtful. The CDR3 has 15 amino acids. Germline V gives CDR1 GTSNPN, CDR2 SVGIG (reference sequence). The CDR3 is CAWSTGTGGRDEQYF. CDR3 DNA sequence: TGTGCCTGGAGTACCGGGACAGGGGGACGTGACGAGCAGTACTTC.

The genes are TRBV28 and TRBJ1-3; no reliable D call. Germline CDR1 reads MDHEN; CDR2 reads SYDVKM. The CDR3 sequence is 14 residues long. V was pared by 7 bases and J by 4 bases, with 14 bases between. CDR3 sequence: CASKKRALGNTIYF. CDR3 DNA: TGTGCCAGCAAAAAACGGGCACTCGGAAACACCATATATTTT.

The chain has TRBV5-1 and TRBJ2-1; a possible D gene is TRBD2 (6 bases). Trimming left V 4 bases short and J 6 bases short, with 20 bases between. CDR1 and CDR2 (germline): SGHRS, YFSETQ. The CDR3 loop spans 16 amino acids. CDR3: CASSMDPLGGGNEQFF. The CDR3, as DNA: TGCGCCAGCAGCATGGACCCTCTGGGGGGAGGCAATGAGCAGTTCTTC. The full variable domain, with the rest looked up from reference TRBV5-1 and TRBJ2-1, is KAGVTQTPRYLIKTRGQQVTLSCSPISGHRSVSWYQQTPGQGLQFLFEYFSETQRNKGNFPGRFSGRQFSNSRSEMNVSTLELGDSALYLCASSMDPLGGGNEQFFGPGTRLTVL.

V and J are TRBV10-1 and TRBJ2-5; D gene uncertain. The CDR3 runs to 16 residues. V lost 0 bases, J lost 2 bases, and 13 bases lay in between. Germline values: CDR1 WNHNN, CDR2 SYGVQD (reference sequence). Here the CDR3 reads CASSESEGIGQETQYF. CDR3 in DNA: TGCGCCAGCAGTGAGTCTGAAGGGATTGGGCAAGAGACCCAGTACTTC.

The genes are TRBV5-1 and TRBJ2-3; the D is unclear. This CDR3 has 14 amino acids. The germline V gene has CDR1 SGHRS and CDR2 YFSETQ. V was cut by 0 bases and J by 4 bases, with 9 bases left in between. CDR3 DNA sequence: TGCGCCAGCAGCTTGGAGCCGTGGCCAGATACGCAGTATTTT. Its protein product is CASSLEPWPDTQYF.

This chain joins TRBV5-1 and TRBJ2-3; D is perhaps TRBD1 (5 bases). The CDR3 is made up of 15 amino acids. The V and J ends lost 0 bases and 4 bases respectively, with 12 bases between them. Germline V gene data show CDR1 as SGHRS and CDR2 as YFSETQ. As DNA, the CDR3 is TGCGCCAGCAGCTTGGCAGCAGGGATGTCAGATACGCAGTATTTT. Encoded protein: CASSLAAGMSDTQYF.

This rearrangement joins TRBV7-2 to TRBJ2-5; D could derive from TRBD1 or TRBD2 (6 bases each). V gave up 5 bases and J gave up 0 bases, with 13 bases separating them. Germline-derived CDR1 and CDR2 are SGHTA and FQGNSA. This CDR3 contains 15 residues. CDR3 sequence (DNA): TGTGCCAGCAGCCCACGGGGGCCCAACCAAGAGACCCAGTACTTC. This sequence encodes CASSPRGPNQETQYF.

This clone was picked up a small number of times. The gene calls are TRBV7-9 and TRBJ1-1; 8 bases are shared with TRBD1. This CDR3 has 14 amino acids. After removal of 6 bases from V and 1 base from J, the junction contained 4 bases not matched to a gene. The germline CDR1 and CDR2 sequences are SEHNR and FQNEAQ (reference sequence). Here the CDR3 DNA reads TGTGCCAGCAGGACGGGACAGGAGAACACTGAAGCTTTCTTT. Translation gives CASRTGQENTEAFF.

Of note for this clone: Other DNA sequences in the sample encode the same CDR3. This chain joins TRBV5-1 and TRBJ2-2, with TRBD2 identical over 10 bases. The CDR3 extends over 15 amino acids. The trim removed 3 bases at V and 4 bases at J, leaving 3 bases unmatched. Germline V lookup: CDR1 SGHRS, CDR2 YFSETQ. CDR3 loop: CASSWGLATTGELFF. Written as DNA, the CDR3 is TGCGCCAGCAGCTGGGGACTAGCGACCACCGGGGAGCTGTTTTTT.

The chain joins TRBV5-1 to TRBJ2-7, with TRBD1 identical over 12 bases. The junction had 17 bases not matched to a gene; V was cut back by 8 bases and J by 5 bases. This CDR3 is built from 17 residues. Germline CDR1 and CDR2: SGHRS and YFSETQ. CDR3 protein: CASLPTAPGQGAHEQYF. In DNA, the CDR3 is TGCGCCAGTTTACCGACGGCCCCGGGACAGGGGGCGCACGAGCAGTACTTC.

With regard to this clone: Other DNA variants within this sample encode the same CDR3. V is TRBV30 and J is TRBJ2-1; the match to TRBD1 covers 7 bases. CDR3 length: 13 residues. V lost 1 base, J lost 4 bases, and 1 base stayed unmatched. Germline V gene sequence: CDR1 GTSNPN, CDR2 SVGIG (reference sequence). CDR3 in DNA: TGTGCCTGGAGTGGACAGGGATACAATGAGCAGTTCTTC. It codes for CAWSGQGYNEQFF.

The CDR3, as DNA: TGTGCCAGCAGTTTATTGACTAGCGGGAGTATATACGAGCAGTACTTC. As protein: CASSLLTSGSIYEQYF. J is TRBJ2-7 and V is TRBV28; TRBD2 matches at 12 bases. The trim removed 1 base at V and 4 bases at J, leaving 5 bases unmatched. Germline V gene data show CDR1 as MDHEN and CDR2 as SYDVKM. CDR3 length equals 16 residues.

The gene calls are TRBV5-1 and TRBJ2-5; the D gene is possibly TRBD1 (8 bases). Trimming removed 4 bases from V and 4 bases from J, with 20 bases in between. The CDR3 contains 16 residues. Germline V gene lookup returns CDR1 SGHRS and CDR2 YFSETQ. DNA of the CDR3: TGCGCCAGCAGCCGACAGGGGACGCAGCGGGGAGAGACCCAGTACTTC. Its translation is CASSRQGTQRGETQYF.

The genes are TRBV18 and TRBJ1-2; 7 nucleotides align to TRBD1. Losses at the gene ends were 2 bases for V and 4 bases for J; bases not matched to a gene: 4. This CDR3 is 14 amino acids long. The germline gives CDR1 KGHSH, CDR2 LQKENI. The CDR3 loop reads CASSPETGSYGYTF. The CDR3 DNA sequence: TGTGCCAGCTCACCAGAGACAGGGAGCTATGGCTACACCTTC.

This clone was seen only a few times. The rearrangement uses TRBV6-4 and TRBJ1-5; D gene unclear. Between the trimmed V and J ends, which lost 5 bases and 3 bases, there was a span of 8 bases. The CDR3 runs 13 residues. Germline V lookup: CDR1 MRHNA, CDR2 SNTAGT. CDR3: CASSRQTNQPQHF. CDR3 nucleotides: TGTGCCAGCAGTAGACAAACCAATCAGCCCCAGCATTTT.

The rearrangement uses TRBV5-1 and TRBJ2-3; the D is unclear. Looked up from germline, CDR1 is SGHRS and CDR2 is YFSETQ. CDR3 length: 14 amino acids. Trimming took off 0 bases at V and 3 bases at J, with 8 bases between the two ends. The CDR3 loop is CASSLEVVTDTQYF. The CDR3 DNA follows: TGCGCCAGCAGCTTGGAAGTTGTTACAGATACGCAGTATTTT.

Only one count was recorded for this clone. This sequence joins TRBV11-2 and TRBJ2-3; 8 bases line up with TRBD2. Germline loops: CDR1 SGHAT, CDR2 FQNNGV. V shed 5 bases and J 8 bases; nucleotides not matched to a gene: 9. The CDR3 has 14 amino acids. The CDR3 is CASSLPGGPFTQYF. The CDR3 DNA reads TGTGCCAGCAGCCTGCCGGGGGGGCCCTTTACGCAGTATTTT.

The chain uses TRBV4-3 and TRBJ2-7; 11 positions match TRBD1. This CDR3 region has 17 residues. Germline loops: CDR1 LGHNA, CDR2 YSLEER. The V gene end was trimmed by 0 bases and the J gene end by 3 bases; junction bases not matched to a gene: 7. The CDR3 sequence: CASSQERDRGRYYEQYF. DNA of the CDR3: TGCGCCAGCAGCCAAGAAAGGGACAGGGGGAGGTACTACGAGCAGTACTTC.

This chain links TRBV7-2 with TRBJ1-4; D is uncertain. This CDR3 spans 16 amino acids. Per the germline V gene, CDR1 is SGHTA and CDR2 is FQGNSA. Trimming removed 1 base from V and 2 bases from J, with 11 bases in between. The chain's CDR3 is CASSLGRRFTNEKLFF. For the CDR3, the DNA is TGTGCCAGCAGCTTAGGCCGCAGGTTCACTAATGAAAAACTGTTTTTT. The full variable domain, in which reference TRBV7-2 and TRBJ1-4 provide the parts outside the CDR3, is GAGVSQSPSNKVTEKGKDVELRCDPISGHTALYWYRQSLGQGLEFLIYFQGNSAPDKSGLPSDRFSAERTGGSVSTLTIQRTQQEDSAVYLCASSLGRRFTNEKLFFGSGTQLSVL.

The V gene is TRBV7-2, the J gene TRBJ2-7, with 8 bases aligning to TRBD1. The CDR3 extends over 15 amino acids. The V segment lost 2 bases and the J segment 4 bases; nucleotides outside the gene matches: 7. CDR1 and CDR2 from the germline V gene are SGHTA and FQGNSA. The CDR3 loop is CASSLMTGEWYEQYF. The CDR3 nucleotides read TGTGCCAGCAGCTTAATGACAGGGGAGTGGTACGAGCAGTACTTC.

The chain uses TRBV14 and TRBJ2-7, with 7 bases aligning to TRBD2. Germline-derived CDR1 and CDR2 are SGHDN and FVKESK. After removal of 6 bases from V and 1 base from J, the junction contained 15 bases not matched to a gene. There are 17 residues in the CDR3. CDR3 DNA sequence: TGTGCCAGCAGTCTACGGGAGGCTAGCGGAAGTTCCTACGAGCAGTACTTC. Amino acids: CASSLREASGSSYEQYF.

This chain joins TRBV27 and TRBJ1-2, with D hard to call. Looked up from germline, CDR1 is MNHEY and CDR2 is SMNVEV (reference sequence). Trimming took off 7 bases at V and 4 bases at J, with 16 bases between the two ends. The CDR3 is 14 amino acids. The CDR3 DNA reads TGTGCCAGCAAGAATAGCGGGCGAATCTATGGCTACACCTTC. Encoded protein: CASKNSGRIYGYTF.

This clone has a handful of counts. The chain carries TRBV19 and TRBJ1-2; a weak D match, TRBD1 (6 bases). Looked up from germline, CDR1 is LNHDA and CDR2 is SQIVND (reference sequence). The germline V and J ends were trimmed by 11 bases and 3 bases, with 16 bases remaining between them. The length of the CDR3 is 13 residues. As DNA, the CDR3 is TGTGCCTCGCATCTACGGACAGACTATGGCTACACCTTC. Protein product: CASHLRTDYGYTF.

The rearrangement links TRBV9 to TRBJ2-7; 8 nucleotides agree with TRBD2. This CDR3 region has 15 residues. The trim removed 4 bases at V and 0 bases at J, leaving 6 bases unmatched. Germline V lookup: CDR1 SGDLS, CDR2 YYNGEE. CDR3 DNA sequence: TGTGCCAGCAGCCCAAGGACTAGCCTCTCCTACGAGCAGTACTTC. Translation gives CASSPRTSLSYEQYF.

V is TRBV30 and J is TRBJ2-7; 7 bases line up with TRBD1. The CDR3 sequence is 15 residues long. With V trimmed by 4 bases and J by 3 bases, 12 bases remained unmatched. Germline CDR1 is GTSNPN and CDR2 is SVGIG (reference sequence). CDR3 sequence reads: CAWKKKGQNYYEQYF. The DNA of the CDR3 is TGTGCCTGGAAAAAAAAGGGACAGAACTACTACGAGCAGTACTTC.

This rearrangement joins TRBV9 to TRBJ2-3; 7 positions agree with TRBD2. Germline V CDR1 and CDR2: SGDLS, YYNGEE. V was clipped by 4 bases and J by 6 bases; unmatched bases: 8. There are 14 residues in the CDR3. The CDR3 DNA reads TGTGCCAGCAGCCCCGGGGAGGGAGGGGATACGCAGTATTTT. Its translation: CASSPGEGGDTQYF.